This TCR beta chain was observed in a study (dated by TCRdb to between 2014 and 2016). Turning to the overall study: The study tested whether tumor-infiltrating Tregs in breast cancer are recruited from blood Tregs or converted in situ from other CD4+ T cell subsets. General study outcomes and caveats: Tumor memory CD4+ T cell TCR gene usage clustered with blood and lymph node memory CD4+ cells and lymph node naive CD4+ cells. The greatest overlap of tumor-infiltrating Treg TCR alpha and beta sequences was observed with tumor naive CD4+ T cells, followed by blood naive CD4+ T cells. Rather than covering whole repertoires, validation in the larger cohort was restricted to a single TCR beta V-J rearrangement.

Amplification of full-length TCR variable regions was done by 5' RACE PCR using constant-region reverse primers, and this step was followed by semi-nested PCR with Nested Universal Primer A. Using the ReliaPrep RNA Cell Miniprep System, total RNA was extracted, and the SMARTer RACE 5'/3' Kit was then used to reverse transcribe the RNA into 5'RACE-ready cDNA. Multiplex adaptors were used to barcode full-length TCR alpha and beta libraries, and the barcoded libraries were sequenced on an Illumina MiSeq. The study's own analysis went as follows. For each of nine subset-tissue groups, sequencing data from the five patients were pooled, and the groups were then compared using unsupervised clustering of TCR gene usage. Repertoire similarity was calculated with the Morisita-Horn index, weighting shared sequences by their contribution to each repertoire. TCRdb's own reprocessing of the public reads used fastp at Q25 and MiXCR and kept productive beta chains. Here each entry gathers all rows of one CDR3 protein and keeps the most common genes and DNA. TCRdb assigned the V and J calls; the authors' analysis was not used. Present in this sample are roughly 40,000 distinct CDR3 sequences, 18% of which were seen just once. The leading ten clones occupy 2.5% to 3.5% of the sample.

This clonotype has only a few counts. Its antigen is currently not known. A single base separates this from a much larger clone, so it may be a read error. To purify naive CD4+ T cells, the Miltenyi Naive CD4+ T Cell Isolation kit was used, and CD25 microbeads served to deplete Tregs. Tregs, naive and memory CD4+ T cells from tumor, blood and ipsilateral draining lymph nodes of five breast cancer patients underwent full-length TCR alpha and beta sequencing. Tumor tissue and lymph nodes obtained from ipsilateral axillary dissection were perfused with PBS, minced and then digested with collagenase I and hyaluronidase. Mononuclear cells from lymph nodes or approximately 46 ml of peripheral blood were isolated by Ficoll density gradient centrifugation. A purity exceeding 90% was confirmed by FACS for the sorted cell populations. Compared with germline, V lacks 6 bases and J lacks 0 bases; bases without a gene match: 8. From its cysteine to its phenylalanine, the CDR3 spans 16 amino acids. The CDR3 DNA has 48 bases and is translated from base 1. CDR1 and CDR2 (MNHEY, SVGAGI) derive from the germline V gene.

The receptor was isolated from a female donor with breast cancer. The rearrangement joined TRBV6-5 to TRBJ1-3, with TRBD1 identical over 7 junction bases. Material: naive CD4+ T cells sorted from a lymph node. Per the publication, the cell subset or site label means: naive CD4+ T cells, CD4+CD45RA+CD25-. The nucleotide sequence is TGTGCCAGCAGCCTCCGCTCAGGGGGCTCTGGAAACACCATATATTTT. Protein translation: CASSLRSGGSGNTIYF.